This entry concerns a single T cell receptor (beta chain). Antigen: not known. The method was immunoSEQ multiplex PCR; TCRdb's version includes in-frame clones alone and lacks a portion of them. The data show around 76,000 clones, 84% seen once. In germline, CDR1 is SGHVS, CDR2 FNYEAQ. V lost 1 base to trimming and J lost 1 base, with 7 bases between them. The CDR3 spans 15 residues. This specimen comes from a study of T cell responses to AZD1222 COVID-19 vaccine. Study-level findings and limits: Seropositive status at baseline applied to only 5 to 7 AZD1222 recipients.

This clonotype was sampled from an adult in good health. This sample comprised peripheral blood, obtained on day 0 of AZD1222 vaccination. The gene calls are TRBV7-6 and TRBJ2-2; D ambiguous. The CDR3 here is CASSLEARNTGELFF. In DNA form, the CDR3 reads TGTGCCAGCAGCTTAGAGGCCAGGAACACCGGGGAGCTGTTTTTT.